This T cell receptor beta chain is from a study of cytomegalovirus exposure and HLA in healthy donors. Whole-study findings and limits: Segments of the TCR beta V type were, in most cases, productive about 87% or about 30% of the time in an earlier analysis. From TCR beta sequences, most subjects' HLA-A and HLA-B alleles were reportedly predicted accurately.

With 60 Vbeta and 13 Jbeta primers, the PCR was carried out. Some clones are missing from TCRdb's copy, which holds only in-frame ones; the method was immunoSEQ multiplex PCR. The table lists more than 130,000 clones, 75% to 80% of them singletons, with 4.5% to 6% in the top ten. A note on this clone: Its matching antigen is unknown.

This CDR3 is built from 13 residues. The V gene's germline CDR1 is SQVTM and CDR2 ANQGSEA. The germline V and J ends were trimmed by 3 bases and 5 bases, with 13 bases remaining between them. This sequence joins TRBV29-1 and TRBJ2-5; TRBD1 is a possible D gene (7 bases). The TCR comes from a woman aged 45 to 65 in good health and CMV-seronegative. Sequencing input: PBMCs. The CDR3 nucleotides read TGCAGCGTTGAGTTGACAGGGAGGGAGACCCAGTACTTC. Its translation: CSVELTGRETQYF.